This is a list of T cell receptor beta chains from one sample in a study of human T cells and chemical hapten exposure. TCRdb re-called the RACE reads with MiXCR, one entry per CDR3 protein. This table has about 340,000 distinct CDR3 sequences, under 8% appearing once. This specimen consisted of whole blood, obtained in connection with sensitization to the hapten diphenylcyclopropenone (DPC). These receptors were collected from a woman between 18 and 29 years old with alopecia areata. Some clones in this sample may be carry-over from other donors' samples. The CDR3 runs from the conserved cysteine through the conserved F or W. D genes are given only for firm matches. The listing skips clone size in some rows; elsewhere it reads once, few, many or a size class.

J	V	size	D	DNA	CDR3
TRBJ1-5	TRBV6-2/TRBV6-3	many	NA	TGTGCCAGCTCAGTTAGCTACAAGGGGGATCAGCCCCAGCATTTT	CASSVSYKGDQPQHF
TRBJ2-3	TRBV27	NA	NA	TGTGCCAGCAGGGGAGCCCCAGATACGCAGTATTTT	CASRGAPDTQYF
TRBJ1-1	TRBV9	many	NA	TGTGCCAGCAGCCTCACAGTCCAGGGCACTGAAGCTTTCTTT	CASSLTVQGTEAFF
TRBJ2-4	TRBV7-2	NA	NA	TGTGCCAGCAGCGTCCTCAGCCTTCAGTACTTC	CASSVLSLQYF
TRBJ2-2	TRBV7-9	many	NA	TGTGCCAGCAGCCCCAGGGGTACGGGCACCGGGGAGCTGTTTTTT	CASSPRGTGTGELFF
TRBJ2-5	TRBV5-1	NA	NA	TGCGCCAGCAGCTTGATGGTTAACAGTGAAGAGACCCAGTACTTC	CASSLMVNSEETQYF
TRBJ1-3	TRBV7-2	NA	NA	TGTGCCAGCAGCTTAGTAGCCACGGCTGGAAACACCATATATTTT	CASSLVATAGNTIYF
TRBJ2-6	TRBV10-3	few	TRBD1	TGTGCCATCAGTGAACCGGGACAGGGGGCTGGGGCCAACGTCCTGACTTTC	CAISEPGQGAGANVLTF
TRBJ2-5	TRBV7-2	many	TRBD1	TGTGCCAGCAGCTTACGACAGGGGGAGGTGACCCAGTACTTC	CASSLRQGEVTQYF
TRBJ2-7	TRBV12-3/TRBV12-4	many	NA	TGTGCCAGCAGTTTCCTGGACTCCTACGAGCAGTACTTC	CASSFLDSYEQYF
TRBJ1-5	TRBV28	NA	TRBD1	TGTGCCAGCAGTTTTCTCGTCCCGACAGGGGAGGAGCCCCAGCATTTT	CASSFLVPTGEEPQHF
TRBJ1-1	TRBV7-9	few	NA	TGTGCCAGCAGCTTAGTCCGACTCAAAGACAGAATGAACACTGAAGCTTTCTTT	CASSLVRLKDRMNTEAFF
TRBJ2-2	TRBV6-5	NA	TRBD2	TGTGCCAGCAGTTACTCTAGGCTAGCGGGGGGACTAAACACCGGGGAGCTGTTTTTT	CASSYSRLAGGLNTGELFF
TRBJ2-1	TRBV2	many	TRBD1	TGTGCCAGCAGTGCACAGGGGGACTTCTACAATGAGCAGTTCTTC	CASSAQGDFYNEQFF
TRBJ2-3	TRBV12-3/TRBV12-4	few	NA	TGTGCCAGCGGTAGAGGGTTGGCCTTGGGCACAGATACGCAGTATTTT	CASGRGLALGTDTQYF
TRBJ1-2	TRBV20-1	NA	NA	TGCAGTGCTAGCCCCGGGCCCCAAATGGGCGGCTACACCTTC	CSASPGPQMGGYTF